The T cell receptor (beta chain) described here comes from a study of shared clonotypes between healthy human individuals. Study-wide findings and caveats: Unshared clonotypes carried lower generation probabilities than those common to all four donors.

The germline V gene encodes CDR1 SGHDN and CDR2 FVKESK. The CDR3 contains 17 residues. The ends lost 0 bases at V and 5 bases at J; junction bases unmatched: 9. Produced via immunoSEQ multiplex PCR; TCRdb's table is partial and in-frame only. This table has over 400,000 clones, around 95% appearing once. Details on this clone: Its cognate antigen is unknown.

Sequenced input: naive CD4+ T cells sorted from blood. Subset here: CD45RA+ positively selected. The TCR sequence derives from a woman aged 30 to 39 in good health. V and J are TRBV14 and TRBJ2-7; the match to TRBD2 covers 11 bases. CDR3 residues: CASSQDDWASGRHEQYF. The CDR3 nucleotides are TGTGCCAGCAGCCAAGATGATTGGGCTAGCGGGAGGCACGAGCAGTACTTC.